This entry describes one TCR beta chain. Its antigen is not yet known. Base-call qualities are not available, and no considerably larger clone is one nucleotide away. Library creation used PCR. Sequenced on an Illumina HiSeq 2500. To reduce PCR and sequencing biases, unique molecular identifiers were built into the TCR beta cDNA libraries. Per 1 to 10 million input T cells, 500,000 or so cDNA molecules were obtained, such that each molecule approximated one T cell. The same protocol used for the earlier healthy control dataset was applied to prepare and sequence the patient libraries. Samples belonging to the same batch were prepared together, multiplexed and sequenced on a shared HiSeq lane. On the authors' methods: Raw barcoded reads were processed with MIGEC, and single-read molecular identifier groups were discarded before consensus assembly and CDR3 extraction. VDJtools was used for post-analysis of the clonotype tables, with diversity normalized by down-sampling every dataset to the smallest sample size. In repertoire overlap clustering, CDR3 amino acid sequences, but not nucleotide sequences, were matched to correct batch-related cross-sample contamination. TCRdb reanalyzed the raw reads on its own, using fastp at Q25 for trimming and MiXCR for clone calling, and kept in-frame beta chains. A single entry per CDR3 protein holds the most common genes and DNA from its merged rows. None of the V and J calls come from the authors' own analysis; TCRdb made them. The table for this sample lists roughly 600,000 distinct CDR3 sequences; 44% of them were counted only once. The biggest ten clones account for under 2% of the sample.

The sample originates from a study of post-analysis software for immune sequencing data (dated by TCRdb to the mid-2010s). Regarding the research as a whole: Recorded disease courses included relapsing-remitting, secondary progressive and progressive-relapsing multiple sclerosis, with some patients lacking subtype annotation. The patient repertoires were compared against approximately ten previously published healthy control repertoires obtained from donors aged roughly 6 to 28 years. A subset of samples was prepared in parallel using single-end sample barcoding, then pooled and co-amplified after Illumina adapter ligation. Study-wide findings and limitations: Strong co-clustering of samples prepared in the same batch was shown by direct clustering with F measure, prompting a batch-effect correction. Roughly 5 TRBV segments, including TRBV5-6, TRBV5-1 and TRBV20-1, were significantly more frequent in patients than controls. Significantly lower normalized Chao1 diversity was found in multiple sclerosis patients than in controls, suggesting substantial peripheral T-cell clonal expansion. The control group was slightly older than the multiple sclerosis patient group.

To demonstrate the VDJtools post-analysis software, the study profiled TCR beta repertoires from the peripheral blood of some 13 young patients with multiple sclerosis. The multiple sclerosis patients were children and adolescents ranging in age from about 6 to 17 years. The CDR3 spans 18 residues, from the cysteine through the phenylalanine. The kept DNA is CDR3 alone, 54 bases in frame from the first base. The sequence derives from a girl aged 5-17 years with multiple sclerosis. Sequences were obtained from blood. The rearrangement joined TRBV21-1 to TRBJ2-6; the D segment call TRBD2 is taken from the table without a DNA check. TRBV21-1 is marked as a pseudogene. CDR3 loop: CASRRRRGENSGANVLTF. The DNA sequence is TGTGCCAGCAGACGAAGGCGGGGGGAGAACTCTGGGGCCAACGTCCTGACTTTC.